Below are 8 T cell receptor beta chains sequenced from a single sample in a study of beta chain features in type 1 diabetes. Expressed TCRB transcripts got sequenced, as all isolated RNA was reverse transcribed. The repertoire was sequenced with immunoSEQ multiplex PCR; TCRdb's copy has only in-frame clones and lacks some. The table lists roughly 370,000 clones, roughly 14% of them singletons, with approximately 0.035% in the top ten. Sequenced input: naive CD4+ T cells from blood. The receptors were sampled from a man under 40 in good health.

A few counts support this clone. Other nucleotide sequences from this sample produce the same CDR3. The V gene is TRBV30, the J gene TRBJ2-2; D may match TRBD1 or TRBD2 (5 bases each). The CDR3 contains 13 residues. Trimming removed 0 bases at V and 6 bases at J, with 8 bases between. Looked up from germline, CDR1 is GTSNPN and CDR2 is SVGIG (reference sequence). The chain's CDR3 is CAWSVLGAGELFF. The CDR3, as DNA: TGTGCCTGGAGTGTTTTGGGGGCCGGGGAGCTGTTTTTT.

This clone was counted between two and nine times. The chain carries TRBV19 and TRBJ2-3; the D is unclear. Germline assignment: CDR1 LNHDA and CDR2 SQIVND (reference sequence). This CDR3 has 15 residues. Trimming removed 3 bases from V and 9 bases from J, with 19 bases in between. The CDR3: CASSIAPPKGSTQYF. The DNA of the CDR3 is TGTGCCAGTAGTATCGCGCCCCCCAAGGGCAGCACGCAGTATTTT.

CDR3 in amino acids: CASRRGQAHIEKLFF. The CDR3, as DNA: TGCGCCAGCCGACGGGGGCAGGCACATATTGAAAAACTGTTTTTT. The chain couples TRBV4-3 to TRBJ1-4; D is perhaps TRBD1 (6 bases). There are 15 residues in the CDR3. V lost 8 bases to trimming and J lost 7 bases, with 20 bases between them. Germline loops: CDR1 LGHNA, CDR2 YSLEER.

Concerning this clone: Relative to the germline gene, one junction end is altered; a read error may explain this. V gene TRBV15 combines with J gene TRBJ1-4, with 8 nucleotides matching TRBD1. This CDR3 has 14 amino acids. The germline CDR1 and CDR2 sequences are LNHNV and YYDKDF (reference sequence). CDR3 bases: TGTGCCACCAGCAGAGATTGGAAGACAGGGGAATACCTTTTT. Translation gives CATSRDWKTGEYLF.

The rearrangement links TRBV5-6 to TRBJ2-7; 8 bases align to TRBD1. V lost 4 bases to trimming and J lost 5 bases; unmatched junction nucleotides: 2. The germline gives CDR1 SGHDT, CDR2 YYEEEE. The CDR3 runs to 12 residues. Written as DNA, the CDR3 is TGTGCCAGCAGCCGGACAGGGAACGAGCAGTACGTC. As protein: CASSRTGNEQYV.

In this sample, this clone turned up a few times. One junction end does not reproduce the germline sequence, and a read error may be involved. CDR3 nucleotide sequence: TGTGCCACCAGCAGAGCTACCGGGACAGGGATCTTC. As protein: CATSRATGTGIF. The chain combines TRBV15 with TRBJ2-4; 9 bases align to TRBD1. Germline V gene lookup returns CDR1 LNHNV and CDR2 YYDKDF (reference sequence). CDR3 length: 12 amino acids.

There are a few counts of this clone. V is TRBV7-9 and J is TRBJ2-7; weak D call: TRBD2 (5 bases). Trimming stripped 3 bases from V and 0 bases from J, with 9 bases between. Germline lookup yields CDR1 SEHNR and CDR2 FQNEAQ (reference sequence). The CDR3 extends over 14 amino acids. For the CDR3, the DNA is TGTGCCAGCAGCTTTGCGGGTAGCTCCTACGAGCAGTACGTC. Residues: CASSFAGSSYEQYV.

This clone was observed a few times. The gene calls are TRBV11-2 and TRBJ2-4; 9 bases are shared with TRBD1. The CDR3 covers 17 residues. Trimming took 6 bases from V and 0 from J; bases not matched to a gene: 9. From germline, CDR1 is SGHAT and CDR2 FQNNGV. CDR3: CASRRIRQGGAKNIQYF. The CDR3 bases are TGTGCCAGCAGAAGGATCCGACAGGGGGGAGCCAAAAACATTCAGTACTTC.